The entry that follows covers one TCR beta chain sequence. The target antigen is unknown. With 6 bases clipped from V and 0 bases from J, the junction kept 17 bases outside the gene matches. Germline lookup yields CDR1 MNHEY and CDR2 SVGEGT. This CDR3 region has 19 residues. Molecular barcoding with unique molecular identifiers was used for the TCRbeta library. Via MiXCR, TCRdb re-called the PCR reads, giving one row per CDR3 protein. The table lists 210,000 or so distinct CDR3 sequences, roughly a tenth of them singletons. This sample stems from a study of T-cell reconstitution after alpha-beta-depleted transplantation in children. Study conclusions and caveats: It was newly produced T cells that mostly accounted for T-cell counts and diversity one year after transplant. Where alpha-beta T cells came from about two months after transplant was reportedly several hundred expanded graft clones. Surviving recipient T cells and thymic progenitors produced the high day-60 TCRbeta diversity seen in some patients.

The chain couples TRBV6-2 or TRBV6-3 to TRBJ2-1, with 7 positions matching TRBD2. The TCR was taken from a child younger than two with acute myeloid leukemia, due to receive a stem cell transplant. The starting material was PBMCs, obtained before TCRalphabeta/CD19-depleted stem cell transplant. The CDR3 DNA reads as TGTGCCAGCAGAACAAGGCGGGTAAGCGGGATACGCTCCTACAATGAGCAGTTCTTC. Its protein is CASRTRRVSGIRSYNEQFF.